The rows below give T cell receptor beta chains drawn from one sample of a study of T cells expressing NK-cell markers. Using the 5' RACE reads, TCRdb records one entry per CDR3 protein without DNA. The repertoire table contains a few hundred thousand distinct CDR3 sequences. Sequencing was performed on blood T cells: a sorted CD56 or NKG2C T cell subset, CD4+ or CD8+ T cells, or bulk PBMC T cells (not recorded which). These receptors all stem from a man aged 18 to 69 in good health. CDR3s include the opening cysteine and the closing phenylalanine or tryptophan. Fields, in order: V gene, J gene, CDR3 protein.

>TRBV21-1|TRBJ2-5
CASSTDRGWIGETQYF
>TRBV20-1|TRBJ1-2
CSAYGQGVNGYTF
>TRBV7-9|TRBJ1-1
CASSLAGSDTEAFF
>TRBV19|TRBJ2-3
CASSQKGGTVKYF
>TRBV20-1|TRBJ1-5
CSARVRSREQPQHF
>TRBV6-6|TRBJ1-4
CASRIQGGKLFF
>TRBV6-5|TRBJ2-7
CASSYSATGRDVYEQYF
>TRBV6-1|TRBJ2-7
CASSPRTHSYEQYF
>TRBV7-8|TRBJ2-7
CASSFYTGTSSYEQYF
>TRBV6-1|TRBJ2-3
CASSLDRVGTDTQYF
>TRBV6-1|TRBJ2-5
CASYRDRIETQYF
>TRBV4-1|TRBJ2-2
CASSQDPGLRTGELFF
>TRBV11-2|TRBJ2-7
CASSFSLAETYEQYF
>TRBV4-1|TRBJ1-6
CASSQAPGQGYSPLHF
>TRBV6-1|TRBJ2-1
CASSPPPYNEQFF
>TRBV6-5|TRBJ1-2
CASSYSGSGGYGYTF
>TRBV10-1|TRBJ1-1
CASSEGEGERTEAFF
>TRBV7-2|TRBJ2-7
CASTDRGLSYEQYF
>TRBV11-2|TRBJ1-3
CASSSRQGRAGNTIYF
>TRBV6-1|TRBJ2-5
CASSAGWGRSNQETQYF
>TRBV28|TRBJ2-7
CASSGPGTGGMGYEQYF
>TRBV19|TRBJ1-5
CASRSLQLQPQHF
>TRBV29-1|TRBJ2-6
CSVERGANVLTF
>TRBV6-2/TRBV6-3|TRBJ1-3
CASSRHLTISGNTIYF
>TRBV18|TRBJ2-5
CASSRGTSAAQETQYF
>TRBV6-1|TRBJ1-6
CASRSTGGGSYNSPLHF
>TRBV29-1|TRBJ2-5
CSVVVRGGEETQYF
>TRBV6-2/TRBV6-3|TRBJ2-1
CAGARVGTANEQFF
>TRBV20-1|TRBJ2-3
CSAIRQISTDTQYF
>TRBV7-2|TRBJ2-3
CASSLGLGATPTDTQYF
>TRBV25-1|TRBJ2-7
CASSLIGGASYEQYF
>TRBV4-1|TRBJ1-4
CASSRRVGGGEKLFF
>TRBV7-8|TRBJ2-2
CASRPMGHRNTGELFF
>TRBV25-1|TRBJ1-1
CASSETQQQLGMNTEAFF
>TRBV5-3|TRBJ1-2
CAGVRTGVIVGYTF
>TRBV4-2|TRBJ2-1
CASSPSGGGDNEQFF
>TRBV4-2|TRBJ2-7
CASSEGLAGGSPYEQYF
>TRBV20-1|TRBJ1-4
CSARFRGLLNGKLFF
>TRBV12-3/TRBV12-4|TRBJ1-6
CASSLAQGTSRNSPLHF
>TRBV6-5|TRBJ2-3
CASSYGLAGAGDTQYF
>TRBV3-1|TRBJ1-1
CASSQEFHRAAFF
>TRBV7-9|TRBJ1-1
CASSRRTANTEAFF
>TRBV19|TRBJ2-2
CASSMLENTGELFF